A single sample gave rise to the 16 T cell receptor beta chains below, sequenced in a study of T cell responses to AZD1222 COVID-19 vaccine. Sequenced by immunoSEQ multiplex PCR; TCRdb stores in-frame clones only, minus some. The sample includes 90,000 to 110,000 clones, roughly 86% seen only once; the top ten take around 13%. The sample in question was peripheral blood, obtained on day 0 of MenACWY control vaccination. The receptors were sampled from an adult in good health.

This chain links TRBV7-6 with TRBJ2-3; D perhaps matches TRBD1 (5 bases). The germline V gene encodes CDR1 SGHVS and CDR2 FNYEAQ. V was shortened by 4 bases and J by 2 bases, with 16 bases between the two germline ends. The CDR3 has 16 residues. CDR3 amino acids: CASSYVQGSLTDTQYF. The CDR3, as DNA: TGTGCCAGCAGCTACGTGCAGGGTAGCCTCACAGATACGCAGTATTTT.

The J gene is TRBJ1-2, the V gene TRBV27; 10 bases map to TRBD1. The germline gives CDR1 MNHEY, CDR2 SMNVEV (reference sequence). This CDR3 contains 14 residues. V lost 10 bases, J lost 5 bases, and 10 bases stayed unmatched. Here the CDR3 reads CATTKDRGRYGYTF. In DNA, the CDR3 is TGTGCCACAACCAAGGACAGGGGGAGGTATGGCTACACCTTC.

V gene TRBV18 combines with J gene TRBJ1-2; possible D gene TRBD1, 6 bases. V shed 3 bases and J shed 4 bases, with 21 bases lying between them. Germline V gene sequence: CDR1 KGHSH, CDR2 LQKENI. The CDR3 loop spans 17 amino acids. CDR3 protein: CASSPGPSGVRFYGYTF. CDR3 DNA sequence: TGTGCCAGCTCACCTGGTCCATCAGGGGTGCGGTTCTATGGCTACACCTTC.

The V and J genes are TRBV11-3 and TRBJ1-1, with D possibly matching TRBD1 (5 bases). The CDR3 has 13 residues. Germline lookup yields CDR1 SGHNT and CDR2 YENEEA. With 5 bases removed from V and 7 bases from J, the gap between germline ends came to 14 bases. The CDR3 region has the DNA TGTGCCAGCAGCACCGTAATTGGGGGTGAAGCTTTCTTT. It specifies CASSTVIGGEAFF.

The chain links TRBV11-2 to TRBJ1-1; no clear D. Per germline, CDR1 SGHAT and CDR2 FQNNGV. V was clipped by 6 bases and J by 11 bases, with 19 bases between them. The CDR3 is 13 amino acids. The CDR3: CASSTGLETGAFF. Here the CDR3 DNA reads TGTGCCAGCAGTACGGGCCTCGAAACGGGGGCTTTCTTT.

CDR3: CAWRDGYTF. DNA of the CDR3: TGTGCCTGGAGGGATGGCTACACCTTC. The chain employs TRBV30 and TRBJ1-2, with unresolved D. This CDR3 has 9 amino acids. The V gene's germline CDR1 is GTSNPN and CDR2 SVGIG (reference sequence). The germline V and J ends were trimmed by 3 bases and 6 bases, with 2 bases remaining between them.

This chain uses TRBV18 with TRBJ1-3; D gene ambiguous. The V end lost 6 bases, the J end lost 0 bases, and 9 bases lay between the germline ends. The length of the CDR3 is 14 residues. CDR1 is KGHSH, CDR2 LQKENI, per germline. The CDR3 sequence is CASSPESSGNTIYF. The CDR3, as DNA: TGTGCCAGCTCGCCAGAGAGCTCTGGAAACACCATATATTTT.

This chain joins TRBV7-2 and TRBJ2-3; no firm D call. The V gene's germline CDR1 is SGHTA and CDR2 FQGNSA. Between the trimmed V and J ends, which lost 0 bases and 6 bases, there was a span of 4 bases. This CDR3 is 12 amino acids long. The CDR3 DNA follows: TGTGCCAGCAGCTTAGCAGAGGATACGCAGTATTTT. Its protein product is CASSLAEDTQYF.

The V call is TRBV12-5, the J call TRBJ2-7; D unclear. This CDR3 region has 15 residues. The V end was cut by 4 bases, the J end by 1 base, with 14 bases between. Germline loops: CDR1 LGHNT, CDR2 FRNRAP. The chain's CDR3 is CASGSPGSESYEQYF. The CDR3 coding sequence is TGTGCTAGTGGTTCCCCCGGCAGCGAGTCCTACGAGCAGTACTTC.

This chain uses TRBV4-2 with TRBJ2-7; TRBD2 aligns across 9 bases. V gave up 4 bases and J gave up 4 bases; unmatched junction bases: 11. The CDR3 has 16 residues. The germline gives CDR1 LGHNA, CDR2 YNFKEQ. The CDR3 nucleotides are TGTGCCAGCAGCCCCATAGCGGGAGACCCAACTTACGAGCAGTACTTC. Translation: CASSPIAGDPTYEQYF.

The chain uses TRBV2 and TRBJ1-6, with D maybe TRBD1 (5 bases). Per germline, CDR1 SNHLY and CDR2 FYNNEI. V lost 6 bases and J lost 10, with 16 bases in between. The CDR3 loop spans 14 amino acids. Here the CDR3 reads CASRGDSPGSPLHF. In nucleotides, the CDR3 is TGTGCCAGCAGGGGAGACAGTCCTGGGTCACCCCTCCACTTT.

This chain connects TRBV18 to TRBJ2-5; D perhaps matches TRBD1 (6 bases). The germline V gene encodes CDR1 KGHSH and CDR2 LQKENI. This CDR3 is 15 amino acids long. The V end was cut by 6 bases, the J end by 4 bases, with 18 bases between. This CDR3 reads CASSPRQVARETQYF. The CDR3 DNA reads TGTGCCAGCTCCCCGCGACAGGTCGCTCGAGAGACCCAGTACTTC.

The chain is built from TRBV28 and TRBJ2-7, with TRBD2 matching over 7 bases. Germline V lookup: CDR1 MDHEN, CDR2 SYDVKM. The CDR3 extends over 16 amino acids. V was pared by 6 bases and J by 2 bases, with 13 bases of the junction left unmatched. The CDR3: CASSFRLRGGTYEQYF. For the CDR3, the DNA is TGTGCCAGCAGCTTCAGGCTGAGGGGAGGGACCTACGAGCAGTACTTC.

This rearrangement joins TRBV30 to TRBJ2-2; TRBD2 aligns across 11 bases. Germline V gene lookup returns CDR1 GTSNPN and CDR2 SVGIG (reference sequence). Trimming removed 4 bases from V and 7 bases from J; junction bases left unmatched: 8. CDR3 size: 15 residues. The CDR3 nucleotides are TGTGCCTGGAAGTCTAGCGGGAGGTTTATCGGGGAGCTGTTTTTT. The encoded protein is CAWKSSGRFIGELFF. The full variable domain, rest sourced from reference TRBV30 and TRBJ2-2, is SQTIHQWPATLVQPVGSPLSLECTVEGTSNPNLYWYRQAAGRGLQLLFYSVGIGQISSEVPQNLSASRPQDRQFILSSKKLLLSDSGFYLCAWKSSGRFIGELFFGEGSRLTVL.

J is TRBJ2-1 and V is TRBV7-2; TRBD2 might be the D (6 bases). This CDR3 region has 13 residues. CDR1 is SGHTA, CDR2 FQGNSA, per germline. The V end was cut by 5 bases, the J end by 7 bases, with 12 bases between. CDR3 residues: CASSPTRGNEQFF. The CDR3 nucleotides read TGTGCCAGCAGCCCGACTAGGGGTAATGAGCAGTTCTTC.

This sequence joins TRBV28 and TRBJ1-5; D possibly corresponds to TRBD1 (6 bases). V lost 6 bases to trimming and J lost 1 base, with 16 bases between them. The CDR3 has 16 residues. Looked up from germline, CDR1 is MDHEN and CDR2 is SYDVKM. In DNA form, the CDR3 reads TGTGCCAGCAGGACGGAACAGGGTGGCAGCAATCAGCCCCAGCATTTT. It specifies CASRTEQGGSNQPQHF.